This entry is about one T cell receptor beta chain. Its antigen is not known. Profiled with immunoSEQ multiplex PCR; TCRdb holds only in-frame clones, not every one. The sample includes 34,000 or so clones, approximately 90% of them seen just once. The data stem from a study of PD-1 blockade in classical Hodgkin lymphoma. Time point in this sample: cycle 4 day 1 (C4D1), after less than 7 weeks of nivolumab. All patients relapsed after autologous stem cell transplantation, and brentuximab vedotin exposure varied. Starting with thawed PBMCs, CD4+ T cells were purified by magnetic negative selection. The germline V and J ends were trimmed by 0 bases and 0 bases, with 3 bases remaining between them. Germline CDR1 LNHDA, CDR2 SQIVND (reference sequence). The CDR3 contains 14 residues. Points from the study as a whole: Nothing has yet pinned down what causes the repertoire differences, possibly disease activity or prior therapy. Any patient who commenced nivolumab under 1 year after ASCT was excluded.

This chain uses TRBV19 with TRBJ1-5, with D unclear. This sequence was found in a human donor with classical Hodgkin lymphoma. Source: CD4+ T cells from blood, taken before the fourth cycle of nivolumab. As DNA, the CDR3 is TGTGCCAGTAGTATAGAGTTTAGCAATCAGCCCCAGCATTTT. Protein sequence: CASSIEFSNQPQHF.